This TCR beta chain came from a study of blood T cell repertoires in COVID-19 (TCRdb year 2020). Turning to the overall study: Samples from collaborators originated in the United States, Italy and Spain and spanned both the acute and convalescent phases of COVID-19. A de-identified subject ID, COVID-19 status, age in years and sex were almost always included in the sample metadata. The prospective study material was composed of cDNA or gDNA derived from T cells, B-cell-depleted T cells, or PBMCs. Where HLA class I and class II types were available, the types were taken from metadata supplied by the sample provider, not from assay-based typing. A freely available public database, intended as a resource for researchers studying the immune response to SARS-CoV-2, is where the repertoires were released. Deeply sampled blood TCRbeta repertoires from subjects exposed to, actively infected with, or recovered from COVID-19 were included in the dataset. The samples were drawn from two sources: the first 160 participants of the ongoing ImmuneRACE study, and over 950 subjects contributed by 6 global collaborators.

Study-wide conclusions, independent of this receptor: How much clinical and demographic metadata was included differed by source and by participant, and the metadata was provided uncurated.

Worth noting for this clone: The antigen this receptor binds is unknown. No base quality values were provided; no much bigger clone lies one nucleotide off.

TCRbeta CDR3 regions were amplified from genomic DNA using the immunoSEQ Assay, a bias-controlled multiplex PCR. Under the source paper's analysis protocol: The number of nucleated cells in each sample was estimated from the amplification of reference gene primers within the assay. To quantify the absolute abundance of each unique TCRbeta CDR3 rearrangement, sequence reads were collapsed and filtered. Productive Simpson clonality was computed per sample as the square root of Simpson's diversity index over productive rearrangements. Sourced from immuneACCESS, this table was stored by TCRdb with only in-frame sequences that have V and J called. A share of the clones is absent; for the studies checked, an unresolved V gene accounts for under half, and the remainder has no known explanation. The V and J calls and clone size are taken from that table; D and trimming were inferred from the DNA. The sample data list about 270,000 clones, and roughly 90% of these were observed just once. Approximately 4% of the sample belongs to the ten largest clones.

From a lookup of the germline V gene (reference sequence), CDR1 and CDR2 are LGHDT and YNNKEL. The CDR3 has 15 amino acids, counting the end cysteine and phenylalanine. Only the CDR3 region is kept as DNA, spanning 45 bases read in frame from base 1. V ends up 2 bases short and J 2 bases short, with an unmatched junction base count of 2. A second Seattle source provided samples from volunteer blood donors who had recovered from COVID-19. The collaborating institutions used their own protocols to collect whole blood in K2EDTA tubes. Collaborator samples were shipped for TCRbeta analysis as frozen whole blood, isolated PBMCs, or DNA extracted from either sample type.

Sequenced sample: peripheral blood. This clonotype was obtained from a man aged 55-75 years who had recovered from COVID-19. The sequence joins TRBV3-1 (or the pseudogene TRBV3-2) to TRBJ1-5; the central 8 bases match TRBD1. The CDR3 has the sequence CASSQNRGGNQPQHF. Read as DNA, the sequence is TGTGCCAGCAGCCAAAACAGGGGGGGCAATCAGCCCCAGCATTTT.